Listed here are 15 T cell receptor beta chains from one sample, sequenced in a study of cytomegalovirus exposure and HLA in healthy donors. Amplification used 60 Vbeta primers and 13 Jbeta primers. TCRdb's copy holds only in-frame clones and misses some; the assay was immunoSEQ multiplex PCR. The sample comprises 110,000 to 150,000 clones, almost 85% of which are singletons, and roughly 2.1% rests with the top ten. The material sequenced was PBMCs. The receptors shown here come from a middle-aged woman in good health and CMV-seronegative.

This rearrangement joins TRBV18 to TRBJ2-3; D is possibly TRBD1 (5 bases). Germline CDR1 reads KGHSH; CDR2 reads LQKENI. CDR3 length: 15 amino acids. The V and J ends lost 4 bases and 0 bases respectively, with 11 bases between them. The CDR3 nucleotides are TGTGCCAGCTCACGACAGTTAACTAGCACAGATACGCAGTATTTT. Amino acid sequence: CASSRQLTSTDTQYF.

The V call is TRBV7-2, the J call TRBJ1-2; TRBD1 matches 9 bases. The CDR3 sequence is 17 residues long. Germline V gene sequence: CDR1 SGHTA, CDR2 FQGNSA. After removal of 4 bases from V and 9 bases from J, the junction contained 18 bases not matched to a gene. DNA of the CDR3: TGTGCCAGCAGCTCCCCTTACTCAGGACAGGGGCAATATTGCTACACCTTC. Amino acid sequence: CASSSPYSGQGQYCYTF.

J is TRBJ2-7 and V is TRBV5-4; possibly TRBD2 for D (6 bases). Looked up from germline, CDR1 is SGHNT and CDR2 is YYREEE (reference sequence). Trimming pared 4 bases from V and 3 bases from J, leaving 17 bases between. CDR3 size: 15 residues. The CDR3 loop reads CASSPSGLGLYEQYF. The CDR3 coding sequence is TGTGCCAGCAGCCCATCGGGACTGGGCCTCTACGAGCAGTACTTC.

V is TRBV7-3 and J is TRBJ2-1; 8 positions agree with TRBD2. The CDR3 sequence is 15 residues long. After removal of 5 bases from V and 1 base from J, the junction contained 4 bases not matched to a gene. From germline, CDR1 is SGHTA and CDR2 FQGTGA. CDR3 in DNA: TGTGCCAGCAGCCGGAGCGGGAGTTCCTACAATGAGCAGTTCTTC. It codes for CASSRSGSSYNEQFF.

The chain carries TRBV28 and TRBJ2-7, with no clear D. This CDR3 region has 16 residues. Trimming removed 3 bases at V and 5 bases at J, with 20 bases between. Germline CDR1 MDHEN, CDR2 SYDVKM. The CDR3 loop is CASSLADTLKIHEQYF. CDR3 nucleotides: TGTGCCAGCAGTTTGGCCGATACCCTTAAAATACACGAGCAGTACTTC.

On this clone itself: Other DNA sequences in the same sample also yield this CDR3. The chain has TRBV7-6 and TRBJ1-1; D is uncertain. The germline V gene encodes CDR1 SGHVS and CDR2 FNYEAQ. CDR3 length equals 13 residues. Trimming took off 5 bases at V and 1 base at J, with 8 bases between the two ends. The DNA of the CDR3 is TGTGCCAGCAGCCTCCAGGAGAACACTGAAGCTTTCTTT. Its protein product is CASSLQENTEAFF.

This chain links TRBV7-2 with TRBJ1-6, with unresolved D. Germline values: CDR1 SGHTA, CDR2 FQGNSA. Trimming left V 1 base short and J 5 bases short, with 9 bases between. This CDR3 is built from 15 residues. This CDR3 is CASSLVVLDNSPLHF. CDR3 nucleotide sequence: TGTGCCAGCAGCTTAGTAGTTCTCGATAATTCACCCCTCCACTTT.

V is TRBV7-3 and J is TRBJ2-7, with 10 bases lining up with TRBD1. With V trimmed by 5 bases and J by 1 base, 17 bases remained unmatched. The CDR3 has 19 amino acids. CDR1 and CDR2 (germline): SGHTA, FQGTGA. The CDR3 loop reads CASSTRAFDRGPISYEQYF. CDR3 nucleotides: TGTGCCAGCAGCACGCGTGCGTTCGACAGGGGGCCTATATCCTACGAGCAGTACTTC.

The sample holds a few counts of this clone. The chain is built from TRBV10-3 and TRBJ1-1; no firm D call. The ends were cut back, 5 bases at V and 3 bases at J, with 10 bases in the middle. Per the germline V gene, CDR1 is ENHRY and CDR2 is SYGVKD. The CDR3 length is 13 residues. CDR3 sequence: CAISSNRDTEAFF. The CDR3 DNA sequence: TGTGCCATCAGTTCAAACAGAGACACTGAAGCTTTCTTT.

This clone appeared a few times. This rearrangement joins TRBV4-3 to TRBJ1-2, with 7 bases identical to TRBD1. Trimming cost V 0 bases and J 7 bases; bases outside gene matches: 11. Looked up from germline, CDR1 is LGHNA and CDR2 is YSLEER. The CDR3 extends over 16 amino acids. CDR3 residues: CASSQEPTGVIGGYTF. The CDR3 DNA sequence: TGCGCCAGCAGCCAAGAACCCACAGGGGTGATCGGTGGCTACACCTTC.

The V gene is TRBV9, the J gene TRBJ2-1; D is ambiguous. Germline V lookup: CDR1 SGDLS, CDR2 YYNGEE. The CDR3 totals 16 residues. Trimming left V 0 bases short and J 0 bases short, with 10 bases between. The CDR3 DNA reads TGTGCCAGCAGCGTAGAATTCCCGAGCTCCTACAATGAGCAGTTCTTC. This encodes CASSVEFPSSYNEQFF. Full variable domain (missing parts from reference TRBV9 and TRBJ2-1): DSGVTQTPKHLITATGQRVTLRCSPRSGDLSVYWYQQSLDQGLQFLIQYYNGEERAKGNILERFSAQQFPDLHSELNLSSLELGDSALYFCASSVEFPSSYNEQFFGPGTRLTVL.

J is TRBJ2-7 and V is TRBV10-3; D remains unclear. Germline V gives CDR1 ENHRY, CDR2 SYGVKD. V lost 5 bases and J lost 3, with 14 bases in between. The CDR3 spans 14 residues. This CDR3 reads CAISWALQRYEQYF. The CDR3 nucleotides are TGTGCCATCAGTTGGGCGTTACAACGCTACGAGCAGTACTTC.

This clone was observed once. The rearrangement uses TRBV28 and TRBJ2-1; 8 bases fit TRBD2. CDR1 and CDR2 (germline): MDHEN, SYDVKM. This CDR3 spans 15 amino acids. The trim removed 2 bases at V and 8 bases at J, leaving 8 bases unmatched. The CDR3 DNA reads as TGTGCCAGCAGTTTAGTCCGGGAGGGGGGGTATGAGCAGTTCTTC. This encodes CASSLVREGGYEQFF.

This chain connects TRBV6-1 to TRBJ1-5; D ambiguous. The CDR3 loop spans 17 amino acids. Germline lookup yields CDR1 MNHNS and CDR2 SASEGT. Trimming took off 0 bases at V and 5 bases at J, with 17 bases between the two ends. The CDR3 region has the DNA TGTGCCAGCAGTGAAGCCCTTGGGGTGGAGCGGCATCAGCCCCAGCATTTT. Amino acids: CASSEALGVERHQPQHF.

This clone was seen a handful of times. CDR3 DNA sequence: TGTGCCAGCAGGACAGGGTTTGAAAAACTGTTTTTT. It translates to CASRTGFEKLFF. This chain joins TRBV7-9 and TRBJ1-4, with 7 bases that match TRBD1. V lost 6 bases to trimming and J lost 7 bases; unmatched junction nucleotides: 2. Germline V lookup: CDR1 SEHNR, CDR2 FQNEAQ (reference sequence). The CDR3 runs 12 residues.